This TCR beta chain was sequenced during a study of early T cells in non-severe SARS-CoV-2 infection. For the study at large: The authors sequenced bulk RNA from unsorted whole blood, leaving chains unpaired.

Germline lookup yields CDR1 DFQATT and CDR2 SNEGSKA (reference sequence). The CDR3 spans 12 residues. V was pared by 7 bases and J by 0 bases, with 8 bases between. General study findings and limits: Database matching using VDJdb favored anti-spike CD8 responses, with private and CD4 specificities left missing.

In the library, individual cDNA molecules carried attached unique molecular identifiers. TCRdb independently ran MiXCR on the 5' RACE reads; one entry per CDR3 protein. Of some 91,000 distinct CDR3 sequences in the sample, approximately 15% were seen once. Concerning this clonotype itself: Its antigen is still unknown.

The source is an adult who was a healthcare worker with PCR-confirmed SARS-CoV-2 infection or an uninfected control (not recorded which). The sample comprised whole blood. V and J are TRBV20-1 and TRBJ2-3, with D possibly being TRBD1 (5 bases). The CDR3 reads CSVDKSTDTQYF. The CDR3 DNA follows: TGCAGTGTGGACAAGAGCACAGATACGCAGTATTTT.